The T cell receptor (beta chain) described here comes from a study of cytomegalovirus exposure and HLA in healthy donors. About the study: There were 100 million to 120 million unique TCR beta sequences, drawn from about 179 million T cells, in an earlier analysis. A preliminary data release comprised 91 million or so unique TCRs obtained from HLA-typed donors.

Study findings and constraints: The number of N-insertions in an Asian-associated ancestry cluster was reportedly below the 666-donor mean in a later analysis.

Note on this clone: Antigen unknown.

At collection, donors were nominally healthy, but unrecorded immune exposures were probable. PCR used 60 Vbeta primers and 13 Jbeta primers. TCRdb keeps only in-frame clones here, not all; method: immunoSEQ multiplex PCR. The sample holds fewer than 200,000 clones, approximately 9.5% seen once. In germline, CDR1 is SNHLY, CDR2 FYNNEI. There are 12 residues in the CDR3. V shed 10 bases, J shed 0 bases, and the junction held 2 bases outside the gene matches. Sequenced: PBMCs. The chain uses TRBV2 and TRBJ1-2, with TRBD1 identical over 7 bases. The clonotype originates from a woman in her 30s in good health and CMV-seropositive. The CDR3 loop is CAMGQTNYGYTF. The CDR3 DNA reads TGTGCCATGGGACAGACTAACTATGGCTACACCTTC. Full variable domain (outside the CDR3, taken from reference TRBV2 and TRBJ1-2): EPEVTQTPSHQVTQMGQEVILRCVPISNHLYFYWYRQILGQKVEFLVSFYNNEISEKSEIFDDQFSVERPDGSNFTLKIRSTKLEDSAMYFCAMGQTNYGYTFGSGTRLTVV.